These 31 T cell receptor beta chains were all obtained from the same sample, sequenced in a study of cytomegalovirus exposure and HLA in healthy donors. PCR used 60 Vbeta primers and 13 Jbeta primers. Some clones are missing from TCRdb's copy, which holds only in-frame ones; the method was immunoSEQ multiplex PCR. In the table there are about 140,000 clones, around 10% of which are singletons. The source material was PBMCs. The receptors here all came from a male donor in good health and CMV-seronegative.

The sample holds a few counts of this clone. This chain uses TRBV7-9 with TRBJ2-5; possibly TRBD2 for D (6 bases). V was pared by 4 bases and J by 5 bases, with 17 bases between. Germline V gene lookup returns CDR1 SEHNR and CDR2 FQNEAQ (reference sequence). CDR3 length: 15 amino acids. CDR3 protein: CASSSGTVVQETQYF. CDR3 in DNA: TGTGCCAGCAGCTCGGGGACTGTCGTCCAGGAGACCCAGTACTTC.

This chain uses TRBV15 with TRBJ2-7; unclear D gene. The CDR3 loop spans 13 amino acids. Looked up from germline, CDR1 is LNHNV and CDR2 is YYDKDF (reference sequence). The V gene lost 4 bases and the J gene lost 3 bases, with 10 bases spanning the gap. The CDR3 protein is CATSTFSGYEQYF. The CDR3 DNA reads as TGTGCCACCAGCACCTTCTCGGGCTACGAGCAGTACTTC.

The CDR3: CASNDGDSGNTIYF. CDR3 nucleotide sequence: TGTGCCAGCAATGACGGGGACTCTGGAAACACCATATATTTT. The V and J genes are TRBV9 and TRBJ1-3; D unclear. The CDR3 loop spans 14 amino acids. The germline V and J ends were trimmed by 6 bases and 0 bases, with 10 bases remaining between them. CDR1 is SGDLS and CDR2 is YYNGEE in the germline V gene.

This sequence joins TRBV4-2 and TRBJ2-5; the match to TRBD2 covers 8 bases. Germline V gene lookup returns CDR1 LGHNA and CDR2 YNFKEQ. This CDR3 comprises 15 residues. Trimming at V came to 0 bases and at J to 3 bases, leaving 3 bases not matched to a gene. The CDR3 spells CASSQDWREEETQYF. Written as DNA, the CDR3 is TGTGCCAGCAGCCAAGATTGGCGGGAGGAAGAGACCCAGTACTTC.

The gene calls are TRBV6-5 and TRBJ2-5; no firm D call. Germline lookup yields CDR1 MNHEY and CDR2 SVGAGI. The CDR3 extends over 16 amino acids. The V gene lost 0 bases and the J gene lost 5 bases, with 16 bases spanning the gap. Here the CDR3 DNA reads TGTGCCAGCAGTTACTCGAGAGGAAGGCGAGTGGAGACCCAGTACTTC. It is translated as CASSYSRGRRVETQYF.

This clone occurred a few times. The J gene is TRBJ1-5, the V gene TRBV7-2; D perhaps matches TRBD1 (5 bases). Trimming cost V 5 bases and J 7 bases, with 9 bases left between them. In germline, CDR1 is SGHTA, CDR2 FQGNSA. CDR3 length: 12 residues. CDR3 sequence reads: CASSTSGQPQHF. As DNA, the CDR3 is TGTGCCAGCAGCACCTCAGGGCAGCCCCAGCATTTT.

This clone has only a few counts. This chain joins TRBV4-2 and TRBJ1-1, with 9 positions matching TRBD1. Per the germline V gene, CDR1 is LGHNA and CDR2 is YNFKEQ. The V and J ends lost 3 bases and 0 bases, in that order; junction bases with no gene match: 2. The length of the CDR3 is 15 residues. This CDR3 is CASSHGQGMNTEAFF. As DNA, the CDR3 is TGTGCCAGCAGCCACGGACAGGGGATGAACACTGAAGCTTTCTTT.

This chain connects TRBV4-3 to TRBJ2-7, with D possibly matching TRBD1 (7 bases). V was cut by 0 bases and J by 3 bases, with 15 bases left in between. The CDR3 extends over 16 amino acids. Per the germline V gene, CDR1 is LGHNA and CDR2 is YSLEER. In nucleotides, the CDR3 is TGCGCCAGCAGCCAAGACAGGTTGCAGGGGGGCTACGAGCAGTACTTC. Its protein product is CASSQDRLQGGYEQYF.

The chain combines TRBV5-1 with TRBJ2-1, with a possible D match to TRBD2 (6 bases). This CDR3 spans 16 amino acids. The germline V gene has CDR1 SGHRS and CDR2 YFSETQ. Trimming took off 0 bases at V and 4 bases at J, with 14 bases between the two ends. CDR3 sequence reads: CASSLEGTQVYNEQFF. In DNA form, the CDR3 reads TGCGCCAGCAGCTTGGAAGGGACTCAAGTTTACAATGAGCAGTTCTTC.

This clone turned up a few times. V is TRBV7-2 and J is TRBJ1-2, with D possibly matching TRBD1 (6 bases). The ends were cut back, 0 bases at V and 7 bases at J, with 15 bases in the middle. Germline assignment: CDR1 SGHTA and CDR2 FQGNSA. There are 15 residues in the CDR3. CDR3 amino acids: CASSLAAGEGLGYTF. The CDR3 DNA reads TGTGCCAGCAGCTTAGCTGCAGGGGAGGGCCTTGGCTACACCTTC.

The chain uses TRBV19 and TRBJ1-1, with D maybe TRBD1 (5 bases). Trimming cost V 3 bases and J 7 bases, with 12 bases left between them. The germline gives CDR1 LNHDA, CDR2 SQIVND (reference sequence). The CDR3 length is 13 residues. The CDR3 spells CASSIGAGGEAFF. CDR3 DNA: TGTGCCAGTAGTATCGGGGCGGGGGGTGAAGCTTTCTTT. The full variable domain, its missing parts supplied by reference TRBV19 and TRBJ1-1, is DGGITQSPKYLFRKEGQNVTLSCEQNLNHDAMYWYRQDPGQGLRLIYYSQIVNDFQKGDIAEGYSVSREKKESFPLTVTSAQKNPTAFYLCASSIGAGGEAFFGQGTRLTVV.

A few counts support this clone. Distinct nucleotide sequences in the sample also encode this CDR3. V gene TRBV5-1 combines with J gene TRBJ1-1; D is undetermined. From germline, CDR1 is SGHRS and CDR2 YFSETQ. V lost 2 bases and J lost 4, with 12 bases in between. The CDR3 contains 14 residues. The DNA for the CDR3 is TGCGCCAGCAGCTTAGGCGGAGGGAGCACTGAAGCTTTCTTT. Protein sequence: CASSLGGGSTEAFF.

The chain employs TRBV6-6 and TRBJ1-5; the D gene is possibly TRBD1 (6 bases). This CDR3 comprises 15 residues. Deletions cut 7 bases from V and 0 bases from J, with 13 bases between. The germline gives CDR1 MNHNY, CDR2 SVGAGI (reference sequence). The CDR3 sequence: CASTADSPSNQPQHF. The DNA of the CDR3 is TGTGCCAGCACCGCGGACAGTCCTAGCAATCAGCCCCAGCATTTT.

The V call is TRBV15, the J call TRBJ2-7; 13 nucleotides match TRBD2. The CDR3 runs 14 residues. The germline V gene encodes CDR1 LNHNV and CDR2 YYDKDF (reference sequence). Losses at the gene ends were 3 bases for V and 7 bases for J; bases not matched to a gene: 3. The CDR3 reads CATSSGLAGDEQYF. CDR3 sequence (DNA): TGTGCCACCAGCAGTGGACTAGCGGGAGATGAGCAGTACTTC.

V is TRBV5-4 and J is TRBJ1-2; a weak D match, TRBD1 (5 bases). This CDR3 region has 16 residues. From germline, CDR1 is SGHNT and CDR2 YYREEE (reference sequence). V lost 4 bases and J lost 0, with 16 bases in between. CDR3 bases: TGTGCCAGCAGCCGAATAAATACACAGGCTAACTATGGCTACACCTTC. Translated: CASSRINTQANYGYTF.

This clone appeared a few times. The chain has TRBV15 and TRBJ1-4, with 12 nucleotides matching TRBD1. This CDR3 has 15 residues. CDR1 is LNHNV and CDR2 is YYDKDF in the germline V gene (reference sequence). With 5 bases clipped from V and 7 bases from J, the junction kept 5 bases outside the gene matches. The CDR3 loop is CATSLGQGAVEKLFF. The CDR3 nucleotides read TGTGCCACCAGCTTGGGACAGGGGGCAGTTGAAAAACTGTTTTTT.

This clone was observed a handful of times. The rearrangement uses TRBV27 and TRBJ1-1; the D is unclear. Germline values: CDR1 MNHEY, CDR2 SMNVEV (reference sequence). V was clipped by 3 bases and J by 3 bases, with 11 bases between them. The CDR3 totals 14 residues. The DNA for the CDR3 is TGTGCCAGCAGTTTTACGGCCCTAGACACTGAAGCTTTCTTT. Residues: CASSFTALDTEAFF.

The chain joins TRBV28 to TRBJ1-5; 7 bases agree with TRBD1. CDR3 length equals 15 residues. Losses at the gene ends were 6 bases for V and 5 bases for J; bases not matched to a gene: 10. The germline gives CDR1 MDHEN, CDR2 SYDVKM. CDR3 in DNA: TGTGCCAGCAGGCCACCGGGACAGATAGATCAGCCCCAGCATTTT. Translated: CASRPPGQIDQPQHF.

This clone was seen a few times. The gene calls are TRBV4-1 and TRBJ2-3, with D possibly TRBD1 on 6 matching bases. Deletions cut 0 bases from V and 0 bases from J, with 13 bases between. The CDR3 runs 17 residues. Germline CDR1 and CDR2: MGHRA and YSYEKL. The CDR3 nucleotides read TGCGCCAGCAGCCAAGATGGACAGTATGGTAGCACAGATACGCAGTATTTT. As protein: CASSQDGQYGSTDTQYF.

The table lists this clone with a few counts. The genes are TRBV28 and TRBJ1-5; D may be TRBD1 (6 bases). V dropped 9 bases and J dropped 1 base, with 10 bases sitting between them. The germline V gene has CDR1 MDHEN and CDR2 SYDVKM. CDR3 length: 13 residues. Here the CDR3 DNA reads TGTGCCAGTATCAGGGGCAGCAATCAGCCCCAGCATTTT. Protein product: CASIRGSNQPQHF.

The rearrangement uses TRBV5-6 and TRBJ1-2, with 9 bases matching TRBD1. With 4 bases clipped from V and 8 bases from J, the junction kept 6 bases outside the gene matches. Germline V gene data show CDR1 as SGHDT and CDR2 as YYEEEE. The CDR3 is made up of 13 amino acids. In nucleotides, the CDR3 is TGTGCCAGCAGCCCCGACAGGGGGAACGGCTACACCTTC. It yields the protein CASSPDRGNGYTF.

V usage is TRBV4-3 and J usage is TRBJ2-7; 7 bases agree with TRBD2. V was pared by 1 base and J by 4 bases, with 10 bases of the junction left unmatched. Germline CDR1 and CDR2: LGHNA and YSLEER. The CDR3 has 16 amino acids. CDR3 sequence (DNA): TGCGCCAGCAGCCAAGGGTGGGAGGGGACCGAATACGAGCAGTACTTC. It translates to CASSQGWEGTEYEQYF.

V usage is TRBV5-1 and J usage is TRBJ2-2; D unclear. CDR3 length: 14 amino acids. Germline V gives CDR1 SGHRS, CDR2 YFSETQ. The V end was cut by 0 bases, the J end by 6 bases, with 9 bases between. CDR3 bases: TGCGCCAGCAGCTTGGGCGTTCCGGCCGGGGAGCTGTTTTTT. It translates to CASSLGVPAGELFF.

This sequence joins TRBV4-2 and TRBJ2-1, with 9 bases that match TRBD2. J lost 3 bases, V lost 0 bases, and 9 bases had no gene match. The CDR3 totals 18 residues. Per the germline V gene, CDR1 is LGHNA and CDR2 is YNFKEQ. The CDR3 is CASSQDRLAGYLYNEQFF. CDR3 sequence (DNA): TGTGCCAGCAGCCAAGATAGGCTAGCGGGGTACCTCTACAATGAGCAGTTCTTC.

The genes are TRBV30 and TRBJ1-5; no clear D gene. CDR1 and CDR2 (germline): GTSNPN, SVGIG (reference sequence). The CDR3 is 13 residues long. V lost 0 bases, J lost 4 bases, and 7 bases lay in between. Written as DNA, the CDR3 is TGTGCCTGGAGTGTAAACGAGAATCAGCCCCAGCATTTT. Its protein product is CAWSVNENQPQHF.

This clone has only a few counts. The genes are TRBV7-9 and TRBJ2-1; 13 bases map to TRBD2. After removal of 4 bases from V and 6 bases from J, the junction contained 6 bases not matched to a gene. Germline V gene data show CDR1 as SEHNR and CDR2 as FQNEAQ (reference sequence). This CDR3 comprises 16 residues. The CDR3 region is CASSYGLAGEGNEQFF. The CDR3 DNA reads TGTGCCAGCAGCTACGGACTAGCGGGAGAGGGCAATGAGCAGTTCTTC.

The chain links TRBV14 to TRBJ2-6, with D maybe TRBD1 (6 bases). V shed 4 bases and J shed 0 bases, with 19 bases lying between them. CDR3 length: 19 amino acids. Germline CDR1 reads SGHDN; CDR2 reads FVKESK. CDR3 sequence: CASSPEWGRGFSGANVLTF. CDR3 DNA: TGTGCCAGCAGCCCGGAGTGGGGCAGGGGTTTCTCTGGGGCCAACGTCCTGACTTTC. The complete variable domain, with remaining parts taken from reference TRBV14 and TRBJ2-6, reads EAGVTQFPSHSVIEKGQTVTLRCDPISGHDNLYWYRRVMGKEIKFLLHFVKESKQDESGMPNNRFLAERTGGTYSTLKVQPAELEDSGVYFCASSPEWGRGFSGANVLTFGAGSRLTVL.

This sequence joins TRBV27 and TRBJ1-2; TRBD1 is a possible D gene (6 bases). Germline assignment: CDR1 MNHEY and CDR2 SMNVEV (reference sequence). Trimming took off 3 bases at V and 4 bases at J, with 12 bases between the two ends. The CDR3 is 14 residues long. CDR3 sequence reads: CASSFAGGAYGYTF. The DNA of the CDR3 is TGTGCCAGCAGTTTTGCGGGGGGCGCCTATGGCTACACCTTC.

This clone showed up just a few times. The genes are TRBV29-1 and TRBJ2-5, with D uncertain. Judging by the DNA end, TRBJ2-7 fits better; the J call may be wrong. The germline V gene encodes CDR1 SQVTM and CDR2 ANQGSEA. The CDR3 runs to 14 residues. CDR3 amino acids: CSVEDRDGAYEQYF. Written as DNA, the CDR3 is TGCAGCGTTGAAGACCGCGACGGAGCCTACGAGCAGTACTTC.

A few counts support this clone. The junction departs from the called germline gene at one end, perhaps through a read error. V is TRBV6-5 and J is TRBJ1-1; no definite D call. Germline V gives CDR1 MNHEY, CDR2 SVGAGI. The CDR3 sequence is 14 residues long. CDR3 loop: CASSTSPPVTQAFF. The CDR3 DNA reads as TGTGCCAGCAGTACTTCACCTCCGGTCACTCAAGCTTTCTTT.

The chain is built from TRBV27 and TRBJ1-6; the D gene is possibly TRBD1 (6 bases). Trimming removed 0 bases at V and 2 bases at J, with 11 bases between. The CDR3 totals 17 residues. In germline, CDR1 is MNHEY, CDR2 SMNVEV (reference sequence). DNA of the CDR3: TGTGCCAGCAGTTTATCGAGGGGGATCCCCTATAATTCACCCCTCCACTTT. This gives the protein CASSLSRGIPYNSPLHF.